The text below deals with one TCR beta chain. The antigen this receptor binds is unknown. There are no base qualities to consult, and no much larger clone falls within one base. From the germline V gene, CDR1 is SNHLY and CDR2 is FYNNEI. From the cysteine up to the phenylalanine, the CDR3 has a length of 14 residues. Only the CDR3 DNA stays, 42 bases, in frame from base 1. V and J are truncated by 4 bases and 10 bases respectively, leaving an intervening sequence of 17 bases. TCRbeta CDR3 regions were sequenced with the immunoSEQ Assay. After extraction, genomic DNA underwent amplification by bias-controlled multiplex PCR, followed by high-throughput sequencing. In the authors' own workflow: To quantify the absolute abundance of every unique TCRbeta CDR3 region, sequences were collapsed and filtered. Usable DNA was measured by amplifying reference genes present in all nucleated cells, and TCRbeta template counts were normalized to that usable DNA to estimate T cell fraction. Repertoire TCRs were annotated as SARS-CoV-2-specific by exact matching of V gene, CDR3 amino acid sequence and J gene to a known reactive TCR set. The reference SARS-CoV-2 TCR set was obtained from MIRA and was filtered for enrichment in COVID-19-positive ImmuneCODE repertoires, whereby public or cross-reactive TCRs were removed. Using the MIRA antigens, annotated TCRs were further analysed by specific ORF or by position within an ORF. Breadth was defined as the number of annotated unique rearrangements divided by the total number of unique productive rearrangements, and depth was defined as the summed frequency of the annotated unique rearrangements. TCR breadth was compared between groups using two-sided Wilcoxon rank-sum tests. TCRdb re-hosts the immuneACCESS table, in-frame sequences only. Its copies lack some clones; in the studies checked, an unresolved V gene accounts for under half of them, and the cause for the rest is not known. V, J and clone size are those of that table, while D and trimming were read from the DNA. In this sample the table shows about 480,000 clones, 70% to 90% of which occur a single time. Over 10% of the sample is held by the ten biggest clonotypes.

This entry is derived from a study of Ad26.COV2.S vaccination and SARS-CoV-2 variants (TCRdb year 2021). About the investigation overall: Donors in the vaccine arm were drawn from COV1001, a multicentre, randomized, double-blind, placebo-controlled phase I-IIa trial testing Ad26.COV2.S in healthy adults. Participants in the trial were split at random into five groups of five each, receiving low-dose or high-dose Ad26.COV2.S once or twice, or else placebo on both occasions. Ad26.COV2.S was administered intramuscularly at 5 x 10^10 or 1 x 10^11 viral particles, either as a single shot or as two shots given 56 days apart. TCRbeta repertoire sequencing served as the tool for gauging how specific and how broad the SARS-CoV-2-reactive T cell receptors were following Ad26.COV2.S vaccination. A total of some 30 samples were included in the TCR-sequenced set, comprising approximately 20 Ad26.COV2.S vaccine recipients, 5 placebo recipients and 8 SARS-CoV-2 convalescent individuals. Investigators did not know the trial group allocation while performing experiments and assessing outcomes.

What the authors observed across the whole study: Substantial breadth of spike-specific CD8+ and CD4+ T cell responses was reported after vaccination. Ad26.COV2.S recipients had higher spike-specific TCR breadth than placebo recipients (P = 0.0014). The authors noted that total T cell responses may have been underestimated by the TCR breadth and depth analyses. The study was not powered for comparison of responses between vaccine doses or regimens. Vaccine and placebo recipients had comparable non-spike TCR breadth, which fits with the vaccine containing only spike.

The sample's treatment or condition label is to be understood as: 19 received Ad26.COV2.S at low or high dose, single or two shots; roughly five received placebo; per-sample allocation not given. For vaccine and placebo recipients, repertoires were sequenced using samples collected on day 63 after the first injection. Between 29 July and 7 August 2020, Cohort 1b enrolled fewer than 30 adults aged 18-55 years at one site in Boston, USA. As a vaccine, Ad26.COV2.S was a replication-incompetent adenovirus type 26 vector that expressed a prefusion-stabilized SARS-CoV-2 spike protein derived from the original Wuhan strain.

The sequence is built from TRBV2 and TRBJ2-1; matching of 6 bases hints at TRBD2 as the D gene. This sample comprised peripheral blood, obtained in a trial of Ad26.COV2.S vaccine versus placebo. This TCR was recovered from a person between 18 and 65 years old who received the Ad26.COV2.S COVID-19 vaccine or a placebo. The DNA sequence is TGTGCCAGCAGTGCGGTCGGGCGGGGTGGCGAGCAGTTCTTC. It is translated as CASSAVGRGGEQFF.